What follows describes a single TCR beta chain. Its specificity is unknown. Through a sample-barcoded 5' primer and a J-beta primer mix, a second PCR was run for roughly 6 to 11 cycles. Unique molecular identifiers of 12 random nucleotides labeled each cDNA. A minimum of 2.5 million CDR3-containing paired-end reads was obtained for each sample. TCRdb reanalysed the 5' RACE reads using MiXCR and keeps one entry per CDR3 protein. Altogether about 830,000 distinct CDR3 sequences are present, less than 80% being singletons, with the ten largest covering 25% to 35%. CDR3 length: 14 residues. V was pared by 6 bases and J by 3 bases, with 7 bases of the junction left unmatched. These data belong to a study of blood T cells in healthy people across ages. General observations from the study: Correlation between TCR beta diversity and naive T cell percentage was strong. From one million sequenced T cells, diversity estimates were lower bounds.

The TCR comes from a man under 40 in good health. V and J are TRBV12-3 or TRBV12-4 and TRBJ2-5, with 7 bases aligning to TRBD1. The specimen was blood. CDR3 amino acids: CASRRQGWEETQYF. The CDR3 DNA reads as TGTGCCAGCAGGCGACAGGGTTGGGAAGAGACCCAGTACTTC.